The present TCR beta chain was sequenced within a study of T cell responses to AZD1222 COVID-19 vaccine. Study observations and caveats: Across spike, vaccine-associated CD4 TCRs were found, dominant at 160-218 and 743-854. Clonal diversity was possibly underestimated, and the donors were mostly white British, with more females.

Remarks on this clone: The antigen is unknown.

Trimming cost V 6 bases and J 5 bases, with 13 bases left between them. CDR1 is SNHLY, CDR2 FYNNEI, per germline. The CDR3 has 14 residues. Profiled with immunoSEQ multiplex PCR; TCRdb holds only in-frame clones, not every one. The sample lists approximately 190,000 clones; approximately 91% were seen once. The V and J genes are TRBV2 and TRBJ1-4; a possible D gene is TRBD1 (5 bases). The source was peripheral blood, collected on day 0 of AZD1222 vaccination. This TCR was recovered from an adult in good health. In DNA form, the CDR3 reads TGTGCCAGCAGACCCGGGACTGCGAATGAAAAACTGTTTTTT. Amino acids: CASRPGTANEKLFF.